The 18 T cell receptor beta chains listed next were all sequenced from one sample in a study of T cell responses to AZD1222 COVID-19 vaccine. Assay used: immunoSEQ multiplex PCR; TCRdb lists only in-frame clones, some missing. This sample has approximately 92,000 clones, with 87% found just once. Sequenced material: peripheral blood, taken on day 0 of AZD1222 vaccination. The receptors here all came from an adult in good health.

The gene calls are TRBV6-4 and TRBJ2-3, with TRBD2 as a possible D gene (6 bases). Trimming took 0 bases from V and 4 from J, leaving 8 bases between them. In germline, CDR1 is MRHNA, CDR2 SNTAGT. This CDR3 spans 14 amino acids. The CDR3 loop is CASSDSTSSDTQYF. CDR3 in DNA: TGTGCCAGCAGTGACTCGACTAGTTCAGATACGCAGTATTTT.

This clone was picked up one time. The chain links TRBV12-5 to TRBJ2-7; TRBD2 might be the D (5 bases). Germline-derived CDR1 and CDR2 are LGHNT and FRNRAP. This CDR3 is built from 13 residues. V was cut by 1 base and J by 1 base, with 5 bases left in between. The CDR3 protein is CASGLGRSYEQYF. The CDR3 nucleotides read TGTGCTAGTGGTTTGGGGAGGTCCTACGAGCAGTACTTC.

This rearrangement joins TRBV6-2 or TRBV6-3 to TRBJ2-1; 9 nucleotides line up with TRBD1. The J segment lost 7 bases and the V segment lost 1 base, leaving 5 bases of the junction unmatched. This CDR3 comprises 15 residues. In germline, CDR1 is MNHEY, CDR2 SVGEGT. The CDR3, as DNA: TGTGCCAGCAGTTACTGGGGGACAGGGTGGAATGAGCAGTTCTTC. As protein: CASSYWGTGWNEQFF.

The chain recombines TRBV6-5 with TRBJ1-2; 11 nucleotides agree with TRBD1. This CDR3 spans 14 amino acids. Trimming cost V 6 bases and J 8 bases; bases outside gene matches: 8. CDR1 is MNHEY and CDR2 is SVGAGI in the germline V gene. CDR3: CASRPGQGAGGYTF. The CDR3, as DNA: TGTGCCAGCAGGCCCGGACAGGGGGCGGGCGGCTACACCTTC.

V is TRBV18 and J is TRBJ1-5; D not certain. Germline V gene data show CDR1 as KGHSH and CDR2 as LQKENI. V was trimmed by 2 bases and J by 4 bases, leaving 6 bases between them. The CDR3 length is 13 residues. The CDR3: CASSPSVNQPQHF. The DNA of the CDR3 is TGTGCCAGCTCACCAAGCGTAAATCAGCCCCAGCATTTT.

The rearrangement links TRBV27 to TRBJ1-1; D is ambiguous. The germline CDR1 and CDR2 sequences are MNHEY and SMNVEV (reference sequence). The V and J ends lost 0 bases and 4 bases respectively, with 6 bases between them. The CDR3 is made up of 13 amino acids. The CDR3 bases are TGTGCCAGCAGTTTATCCAAACCCACTGAAGCTTTCTTT. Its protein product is CASSLSKPTEAFF.

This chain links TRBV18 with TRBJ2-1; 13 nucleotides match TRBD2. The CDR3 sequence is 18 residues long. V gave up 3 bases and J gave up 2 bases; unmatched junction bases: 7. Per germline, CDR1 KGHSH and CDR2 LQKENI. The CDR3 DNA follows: TGTGCCAGCTCACCCCTTCGGACTAGCGGGAGAACCTACAATGAGCAGTTCTTC. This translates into CASSPLRTSGRTYNEQFF.

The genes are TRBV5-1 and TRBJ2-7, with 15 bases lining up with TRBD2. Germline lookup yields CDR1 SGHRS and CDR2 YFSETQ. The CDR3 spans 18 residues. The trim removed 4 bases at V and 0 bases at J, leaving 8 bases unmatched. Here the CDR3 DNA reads TGCGCCAGCAGCCAACCGGGACTAGCGGGGGGATACTCCTACGAGCAGTACTTC. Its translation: CASSQPGLAGGYSYEQYF.

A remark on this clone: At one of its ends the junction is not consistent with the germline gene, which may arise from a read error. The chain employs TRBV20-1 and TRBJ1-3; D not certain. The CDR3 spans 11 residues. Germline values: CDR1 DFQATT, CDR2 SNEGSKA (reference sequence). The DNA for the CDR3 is TGCAGTGCTCCATCTGGAGACACCATATATTTT. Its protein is CSAPSGDTIYF.

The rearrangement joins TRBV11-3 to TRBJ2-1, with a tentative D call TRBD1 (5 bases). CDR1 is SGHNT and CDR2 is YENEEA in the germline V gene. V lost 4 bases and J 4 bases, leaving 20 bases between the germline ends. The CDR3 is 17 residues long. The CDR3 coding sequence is TGTGCCAGCAGCTCAACGTTTCTAGGGGCGGCTTACAATGAGCAGTTCTTC. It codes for CASSSTFLGAAYNEQFF.

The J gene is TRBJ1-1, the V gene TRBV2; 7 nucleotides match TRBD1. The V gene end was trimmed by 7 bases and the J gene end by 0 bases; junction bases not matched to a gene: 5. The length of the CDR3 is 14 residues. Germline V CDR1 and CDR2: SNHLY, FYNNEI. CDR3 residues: CASTGTDLNTEAFF. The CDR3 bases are TGTGCCAGCACCGGGACAGACTTGAACACTGAAGCTTTCTTT. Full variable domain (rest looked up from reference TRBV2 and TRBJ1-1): EPEVTQTPSHQVTQMGQEVILRCVPISNHLYFYWYRQILGQKVEFLVSFYNNEISEKSEIFDDQFSVERPDGSNFTLKIRSTKLEDSAMYFCASTGTDLNTEAFFGQGTRLTVV.

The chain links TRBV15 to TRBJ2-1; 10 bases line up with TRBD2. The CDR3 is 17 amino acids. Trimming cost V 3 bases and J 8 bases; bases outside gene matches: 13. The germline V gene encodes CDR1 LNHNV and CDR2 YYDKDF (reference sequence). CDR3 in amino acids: CATSRRTAGGDRDEQFF. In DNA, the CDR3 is TGTGCCACCAGCAGGCGTACAGCGGGAGGGGATCGGGATGAGCAGTTCTTC.

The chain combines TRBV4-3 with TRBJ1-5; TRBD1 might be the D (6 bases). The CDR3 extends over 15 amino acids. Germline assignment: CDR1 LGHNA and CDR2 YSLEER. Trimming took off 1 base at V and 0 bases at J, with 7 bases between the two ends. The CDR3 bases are TGCGCCAGCAGCCAAGGAGGGGGTAGCAATCAGCCCCAGCATTTT. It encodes CASSQGGGSNQPQHF.

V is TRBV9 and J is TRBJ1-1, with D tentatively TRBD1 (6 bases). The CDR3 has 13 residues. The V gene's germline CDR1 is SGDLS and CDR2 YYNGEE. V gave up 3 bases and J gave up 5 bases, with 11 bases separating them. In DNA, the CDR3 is TGTGCCAGCAGCGCCGAAGGGGGAACTGAAGCTTTCTTT. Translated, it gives CASSAEGGTEAFF.

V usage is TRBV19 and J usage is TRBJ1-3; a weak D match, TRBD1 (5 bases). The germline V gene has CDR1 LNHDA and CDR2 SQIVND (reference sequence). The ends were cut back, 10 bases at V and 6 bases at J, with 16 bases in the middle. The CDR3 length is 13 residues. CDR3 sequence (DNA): TGTGCCACCACATCCGGGACTAAAAACACCATATATTTT. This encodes CATTSGTKNTIYF.

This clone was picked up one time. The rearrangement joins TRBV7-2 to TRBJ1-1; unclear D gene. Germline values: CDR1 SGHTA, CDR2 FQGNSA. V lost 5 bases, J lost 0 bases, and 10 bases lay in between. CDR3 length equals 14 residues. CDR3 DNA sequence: TGTGCCAGCAGCCCCGAGAGGGTGAACACTGAAGCTTTCTTT. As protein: CASSPERVNTEAFF.

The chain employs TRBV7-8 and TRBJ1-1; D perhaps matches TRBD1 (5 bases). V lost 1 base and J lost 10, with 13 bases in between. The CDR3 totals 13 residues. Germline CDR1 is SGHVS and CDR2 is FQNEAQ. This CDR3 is CASSLGGPWRAFF. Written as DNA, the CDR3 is TGTGCCAGCAGCTTAGGGGGCCCTTGGAGAGCTTTCTTT. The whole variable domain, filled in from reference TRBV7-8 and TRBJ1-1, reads GAGVSQSPRYKVAKRGQDVALRCDPISGHVSLFWYQQALGQGPEFLTYFQNEAQLDKSGLPSDRFFAERPEGSVSTLKIQRTQQEDSAVYLCASSLGGPWRAFFGQGTRLTVV.

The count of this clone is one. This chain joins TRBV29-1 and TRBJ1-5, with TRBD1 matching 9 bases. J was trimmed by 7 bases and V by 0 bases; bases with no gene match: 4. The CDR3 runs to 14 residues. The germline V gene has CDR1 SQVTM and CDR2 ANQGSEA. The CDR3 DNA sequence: TGCAGCGTTGAAGATAAGGACAGGGGCCAGCCCCAGCATTTT. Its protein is CSVEDKDRGQPQHF.